These T cell receptor beta chains were read from a single sample in a study of blood T cell repertoires in COVID-19. Clones were sequenced by immunoSEQ multiplex PCR, and TCRdb holds only the in-frame ones, with some missing. Of roughly 240,000 clones in the sample, approximately 90% were seen once. The source material was peripheral blood. Source of these receptors: a man aged 18 to 29 with active or convalescent COVID-19. Both conserved end residues are part of each CDR3. D genes are given only for firm matches. Clone size is not always given. Where it is, it says once, few, many or a class for expanded clones.

clone size	D gene	V gene	CDR3 length	J gene	CDR3 protein	CDR3 DNA
.	.	TRBV5-5	15	TRBJ2-4	CASSPRGGSENIQYF	TGTGCCAGCAGCCCACGCGGCGGTAGTGAAAACATTCAGTACTTC
.	TRBD2	TRBV6-5	14	TRBJ2-1	CASGTSGPYNEQFF	TGTGCCAGCGGAACTAGCGGGCCGTACAATGAGCAGTTCTTC
.	TRBD1	TRBV27	13	TRBJ2-1	CASSLTGAGEQFF	TGTGCCAGCAGTTTGACAGGGGCGGGTGAGCAGTTCTTC
.	TRBD2	TRBV18	15	TRBJ2-7	CASSSVAGGIYEQYF	TGTGCCAGCTCATCCGTAGCGGGAGGAATCTACGAGCAGTACTTC
.	.	TRBV19	15	TRBJ2-7	CASTRTGIESSEQYF	TGTGCCAGTACCCGTACAGGGATAGAAAGTAGCGAGCAGTACTTC
.	.	TRBV3-1/TRBV3-2	14	TRBJ1-2	CASSQKGGINGYTF	TGTGCCAGCAGCCAAAAAGGAGGTATTAATGGCTACACCTTC
.	.	TRBV18	13	TRBJ1-1	CASSGGENTEAFF	TGTGCCAGCTCAGGGGGCGAGAACACTGAAGCTTTCTTT
.	.	TRBV6-5	14	TRBJ1-2	CASSPDSVNYGYTF	TGTGCCAGCTCGCCGGACTCTGTTAACTATGGCTACACCTTC
.	TRBD1	TRBV2	14	TRBJ1-5	CASRRDSLNQPQHF	TGTGCCAGCAGGAGGGACAGCTTAAATCAGCCCCAGCATTTT
.	.	TRBV30	13	TRBJ2-2	CAWSRANTGELFF	TGTGCCTGGAGCCGGGCGAACACCGGGGAGCTGTTTTTT
.	TRBD1	TRBV2	13	TRBJ2-3	CASSFTGGNTQYF	TGTGCCAGCAGTTTTACAGGGGGCAATACGCAGTATTTT
.	.	TRBV10-1	15	TRBJ1-1	CASSETGALNTEAFF	TGCGCCAGCAGTGAGACGGGAGCCTTGAACACTGAAGCTTTCTTT
.	.	TRBV5-4	14	TRBJ1-2	CASSQTAGGAGYTF	TGTGCCAGCAGCCAGACAGCCGGTGGGGCTGGCTACACCTTC
once	TRBD1	TRBV15	16	TRBJ2-5	CATSRDLSGGQETQYF	TGTGCCACCAGCAGAGATCTGTCAGGGGGTCAAGAGACCCAGTACTTC
.	TRBD2	TRBV4-1	14	TRBJ2-1	CASRTSGGVHEQFF	TGCGCCAGCAGAACTAGCGGGGGGGTCCATGAGCAGTTCTTC
.	TRBD2	TRBV7-9	17	TRBJ2-5	CASSLDRTSGSEETQYF	TGTGCCAGCAGCTTGGATAGGACTAGCGGGAGTGAGGAGACCCAGTACTTC
.	TRBD1	TRBV2	16	TRBJ1-5	CASSGAGQGSNQPQHF	TGTGCCAGCAGCGGGGCGGGACAGGGAAGCAATCAGCCCCAGCATTTT
.	TRBD2	TRBV27	13	TRBJ2-7	CASLWGGSSEQYF	TGTGCCAGCCTGTGGGGGGGTTCGAGTGAGCAGTACTTC
.	TRBD2	TRBV13	15	TRBJ2-1	CASSLGFSGSWEQFF	TGTGCCAGCAGCTTAGGATTTAGCGGGAGCTGGGAGCAGTTCTTC
.	TRBD1	TRBV7-2	16	TRBJ2-7	CASSLTGTGVPYEQYF	TGTGCCAGCAGCTTAACCGGGACAGGGGTTCCCTACGAGCAGTACTTC
.	TRBD1	TRBV6-6	16	TRBJ1-5	CASSRALGQGNQPQHF	TGTGCCAGCAGTAGAGCTCTGGGACAGGGCAATCAGCCCCAGCATTTT
.	TRBD1	TRBV6-2/TRBV6-3	16	TRBJ1-2	CASSYSGQLFNYGYTF	TGTGCCAGCAGTTACTCGGGACAGCTCTTTAACTATGGCTACACCTTC
.	TRBD1	TRBV6-5	15	TRBJ1-1	CASRPPDRGNTEAFF	TGTGCCAGCAGACCCCCGGACAGGGGGAACACTGAAGCTTTCTTT
.	.	TRBV19	12	TRBJ1-5	CASSRIPGPQHF	TGTGCCAGTAGTAGAATTCCCGGGCCCCAGCATTTT
.	.	TRBV2	15	TRBJ2-7	CASSERAGLGYEQYF	TGTGCCAGCAGTGAAAGGGCAGGGCTCGGCTACGAGCAGTACTTC
.	.	TRBV27	14	TRBJ2-7	CASTPLGGSNEQYF	TGTGCCAGCACCCCCCTGGGGGGTAGCAACGAGCAGTACTTC
few	.	TRBV2	13	TRBJ1-5	CASTEGLGQPQHF	TGTGCCAGCACGGAGGGCTTAGGTCAGCCCCAGCATTTT
.	.	TRBV7-9	13	TRBJ1-2	CASSPPRSQGYTF	TGTGCCAGCAGCCCCCCCCGGAGTCAGGGCTACACCTTC
.	.	TRBV29-1	13	TRBJ2-1	CSVSGSSYNEQFF	TGCAGCGTTTCTGGCAGCTCCTACAATGAGCAGTTCTTC
.	.	TRBV6-5	14	TRBJ2-3	CASRRGFLGDTQYF	TGTGCCAGCAGGAGGGGGTTCCTAGGAGATACGCAGTATTTT
.	TRBD2	TRBV9	15	TRBJ2-5	CASSATSGSYGTQYF	TGTGCCAGCAGCGCGACTAGCGGGAGTTATGGGACCCAGTACTTC
once	TRBD1	TRBV5-1	16	TRBJ2-3	CASSFLTGGWTDTQYF	TGCGCCAGCAGCTTTCTTACAGGGGGCTGGACAGATACGCAGTATTTT
.	.	TRBV24-1	13	TRBJ2-1	CATSMTSWNEQFF	TGTGCCACCAGCATGACAAGCTGGAATGAGCAGTTCTTC
.	TRBD2	TRBV9	15	TRBJ2-5	CASTVGAASGETQYF	TGTGCCAGCACCGTAGGGGCGGCTAGCGGGGAGACCCAGTACTTC
.	.	TRBV19	15	TRBJ2-2	CASSLDTWGAGELFF	TGTGCCAGTAGTCTGGACACCTGGGGGGCCGGGGAGCTGTTTTTT
.	.	TRBV6-5	14	TRBJ1-3	CASRPTGSGNTIYF	TGTGCCAGCAGGCCTACAGGGTCTGGAAACACCATATATTTT
.	TRBD2	TRBV7-9	16	TRBJ2-3	CASSLMGLAGTDTQYF	TGTGCCAGCAGCTTAATGGGACTAGCGGGGACAGATACGCAGTATTTT
.	.	TRBV2	13	TRBJ1-1	CASSWGVNTEAFF	TGTGCCAGCTCCTGGGGGGTGAACACTGAAGCTTTCTTT
.	.	TRBV3-1/TRBV3-2	16	TRBJ2-5	CASSQGPDYRQETQYF	TGTGCCAGCAGCCAAGGACCGGACTACAGGCAAGAGACCCAGTACTTC
.	.	TRBV5-1	14	TRBJ1-1	CASSDYREGTEAFF	TGCGCCAGCAGCGATTACAGGGAGGGCACTGAAGCTTTCTTT
.	TRBD1	TRBV2	16	TRBJ1-2	CASMGTGSQNNYGYTF	TGTGCCAGCATGGGGACAGGGTCCCAGAATAACTATGGCTACACCTTC
.	.	TRBV6-6	14	TRBJ1-1	CASSSGGGKAEAFF	TGTGCCAGCAGCTCCGGGGGGGGGAAGGCTGAAGCTTTCTTT
.	TRBD2	TRBV7-9	18	TRBJ2-2	CASSPGLAGSRGTGELFF	TGTGCCAGCAGCCCGGGACTAGCGGGCTCTCGGGGCACCGGGGAGCTGTTTTTT
.	.	TRBV28	14	TRBJ2-2	CASSWDSQTGELFF	TGTGCCAGCAGTTGGGACTCCCAGACCGGGGAGCTGTTTTTT
.	.	TRBV5-1	12	TRBJ2-5	CAPRPEDRTQYF	TGCGCCCCCCGCCCTGAGGACAGGACCCAGTACTTC
.	.	TRBV27	15	TRBJ1-1	CASSLWGNRETEAFF	TGTGCCAGCAGTTTATGGGGTAACAGGGAAACTGAAGCTTTCTTT
.	.	TRBV3-1/TRBV3-2	15	TRBJ1-6	CASSQGSGIGSPLHF	TGTGCCAGCAGCCAAGGGTCAGGCATCGGATCACCCCTCCACTTT
.	.	TRBV5-4	12	TRBJ2-2	CASSLLTGELFF	TGTGCCAGCAGCCTTCTCACCGGGGAGCTGTTTTTT
.	.	TRBV11-2	12	TRBJ2-7	CASSPGGYEQYF	TGTGCCAGCAGCCCCGGGGGCTACGAGCAGTACTTC
.	TRBD1	TRBV5-1	15	TRBJ2-7	CASSLDWTGIGEQYF	TGCGCCAGCAGCTTGGATTGGACAGGGATCGGGGAGCAGTACTTC